This T cell receptor (beta chain) was identified during a study of cytomegalovirus exposure and HLA in healthy donors. General study results and limits: Rarity marked most TCR sequences, yet some public TCRs occurred in many donors.

TCRdb's table, derived via immunoSEQ multiplex PCR, lists solely in-frame clones and lacks some. The table records 100,000 to 150,000 clones, approximately 89% of them present only once. Of note for this clone: What it recognizes is unknown.

A 120-subject validation cohort, separate from the approximately 690-subject first cohort, supplied the donors. CDR3 length: 17 amino acids. Trimming shortened V by 1 base and J by 1 base, and 15 bases separated the two germline ends. Germline assignment: CDR1 SGHNT and CDR2 YENEEA. Sequencing was performed on PBMCs. The chain couples TRBV11-3 to TRBJ2-3; D is unresolved. The receptor was derived from a man aged 18 to 29 in good health and CMV-seronegative. The CDR3 spells CASSLGALSAGTDTQYF. CDR3 coding DNA: TGTGCCAGCAGCTTAGGTGCCCTCTCGGCGGGCACAGATACGCAGTATTTT.